These 2 T cell receptor beta chains were all obtained from the same sample, sequenced in a study of cytomegalovirus exposure and HLA in healthy donors. PCR primers comprised 60 Vbeta and 13 Jbeta primers. Here immunoSEQ multiplex PCR was the method, and the copy in TCRdb shows in-frame clones only, minus some. The sample gives approximately 140,000 clones, about 85% of which show up once; 1.7% is in the top ten. Sequencing was done on a sample of PBMCs. Receptors originate from a boy aged 5 to 17 in good health and CMV-seronegative.

The chain joins TRBV19 to TRBJ2-1; 9 bases agree with TRBD2. V was clipped by 7 bases and J by 9 bases; unmatched bases: 16. Germline CDR1 is LNHDA and CDR2 is SQIVND (reference sequence). This CDR3 has 16 amino acids. The CDR3 spells CASTLARGGAFVEQFF. The CDR3 DNA reads as TGTGCCAGTACCCTAGCGCGGGGGGGGGCCTTCGTTGAGCAGTTCTTC.

The rearrangement joins TRBV7-2 to TRBJ2-5, with 8 bases lining up with TRBD2. The germline V gene encodes CDR1 SGHTA and CDR2 FQGNSA. This CDR3 has 16 amino acids. V lost 2 bases and J lost 2; bases outside the gene matches: 7. This CDR3 reads CASSLRSGLAQETQYF. The CDR3 region has the DNA TGTGCCAGCAGCTTACGCTCCGGACTAGCTCAAGAGACCCAGTACTTC.